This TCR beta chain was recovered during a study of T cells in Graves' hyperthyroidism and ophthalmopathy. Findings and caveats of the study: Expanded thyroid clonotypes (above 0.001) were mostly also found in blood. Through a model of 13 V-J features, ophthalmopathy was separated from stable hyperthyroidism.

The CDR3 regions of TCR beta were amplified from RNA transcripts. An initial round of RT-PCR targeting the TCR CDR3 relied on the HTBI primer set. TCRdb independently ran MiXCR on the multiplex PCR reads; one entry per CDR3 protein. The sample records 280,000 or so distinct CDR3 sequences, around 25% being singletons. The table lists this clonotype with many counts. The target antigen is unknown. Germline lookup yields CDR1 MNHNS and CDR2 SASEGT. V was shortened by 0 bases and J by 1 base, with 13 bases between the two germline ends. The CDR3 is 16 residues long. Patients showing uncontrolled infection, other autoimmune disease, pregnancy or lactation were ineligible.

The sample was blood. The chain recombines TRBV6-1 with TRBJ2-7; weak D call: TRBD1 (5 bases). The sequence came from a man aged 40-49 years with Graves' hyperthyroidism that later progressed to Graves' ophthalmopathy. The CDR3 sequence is CASSEAFMTDSYEQYF. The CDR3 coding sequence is TGTGCCAGCAGTGAAGCTTTTATGACAGATTCCTACGAGCAGTACTTC.